This TCR beta chain is from a study of blood T cells in healthy people across ages. Study-wide findings and caveats: A greater number of naive CD4+ cells and higher diversity distinguished long-lived donors from aged donors.

Peripheral blood was drawn, about 9.1 milliliters per donor. A minimum of 6 micrograms of total RNA was extracted per sample. This clonotype was recorded a few times. Its antigen is still unknown. Germline CDR1 reads SGHTA; CDR2 reads FQGNSA. The CDR3 contains 16 residues. V was clipped by 4 bases and J by 14 bases; unmatched bases: 17. A second PCR, run for about 6 to 12 cycles, used a sample-barcoded 5' primer plus a J-beta primer mix. One entry per CDR3 protein, called by TCRdb with MiXCR from the 5' RACE reads. The sample lists 780,000 or so distinct CDR3 sequences; 53% were seen once. The receptor was isolated from an elderly man in good health. The chain uses TRBV7-2 and TRBJ2-3; 11 bases fit TRBD2. The specimen sequenced was blood. CDR3 nucleotide sequence: TGTGCCAGCAGCTGGCGTAGCGGGAGGGCCAACCGATACGCGTATTTT. Protein: CASSWRSGRANRYAYF.